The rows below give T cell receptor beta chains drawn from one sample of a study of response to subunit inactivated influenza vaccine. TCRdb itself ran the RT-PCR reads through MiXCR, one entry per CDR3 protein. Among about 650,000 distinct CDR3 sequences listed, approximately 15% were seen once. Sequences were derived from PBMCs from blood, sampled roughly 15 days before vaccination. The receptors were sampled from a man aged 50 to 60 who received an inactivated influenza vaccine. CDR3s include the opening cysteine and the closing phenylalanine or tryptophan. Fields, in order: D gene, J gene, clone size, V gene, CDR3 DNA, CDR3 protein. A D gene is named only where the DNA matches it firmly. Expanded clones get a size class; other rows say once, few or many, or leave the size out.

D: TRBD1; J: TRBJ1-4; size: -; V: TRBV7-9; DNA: TGTGCCAGCAGCTTACGGACAGGGGTTGAAAAACTGTTTTTT; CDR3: CASSLRTGVEKLFF
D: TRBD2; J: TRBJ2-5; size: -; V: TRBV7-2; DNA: TGTGCCAGCAGCCCGTCTAGCGGGGGTGGGGAGACCCAGTACTTC; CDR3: CASSPSSGGGETQYF
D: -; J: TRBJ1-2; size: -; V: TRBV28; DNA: TGTGCCAGCACGGATCCAGGGGAGGCGTACTATGGCTACACCTTC; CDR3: CASTDPGEAYYGYTF
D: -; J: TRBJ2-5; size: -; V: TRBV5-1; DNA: TGCGCCAGCAGCTTGGGACCCCGGAGGGACCAGTACTTC; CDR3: CASSLGPRRDQYF
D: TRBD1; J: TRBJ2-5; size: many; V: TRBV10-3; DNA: TGTGCCATCAGTGAGTCGACAGGGACCACAATGGAGACCCAGTACTTC; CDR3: CAISESTGTTMETQYF
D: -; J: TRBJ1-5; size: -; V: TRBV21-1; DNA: TGTGCCAGCAGCCCGCTAGTGAAGGAGAACAATCAGCCCCAGCATTTT; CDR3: CASSPLVKENNQPQHF
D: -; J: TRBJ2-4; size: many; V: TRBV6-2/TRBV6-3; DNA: TGTGCCAGCAGGACCGACAGCTATGCCCCTTCGTACTTC; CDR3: CASRTDSYAPSYF
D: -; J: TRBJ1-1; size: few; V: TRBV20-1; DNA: TGCAGTGCTAGAGTGGGGGGCAGGGGGAACACTGAAGCTTTCTTT; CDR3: CSARVGGRGNTEAFF
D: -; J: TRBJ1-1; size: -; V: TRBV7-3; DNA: TGTGCCAGCAGCCCCGGGGCCCCGAACACTGAAGCTTTCTTT; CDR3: CASSPGAPNTEAFF
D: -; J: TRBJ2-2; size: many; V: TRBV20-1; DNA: TGCAGTGCTAGAGACCCTCTTGACAGCCGAAACACCGGGGAGCTGTTTTTT; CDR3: CSARDPLDSRNTGELFF
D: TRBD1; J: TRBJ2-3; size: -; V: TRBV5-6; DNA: TGTGCCAGCAGCCGGGGACAGGGGATCGAGGAGTATTTT; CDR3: CASSRGQGIEEYF
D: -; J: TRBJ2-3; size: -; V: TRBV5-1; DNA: TGCGCCAGCAGCTTGGGAAGGGGGTTCCCAGATACGCAGTATTTT; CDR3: CASSLGRGFPDTQYF
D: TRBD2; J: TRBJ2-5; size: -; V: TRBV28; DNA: TGTGCCAGCAGAACAACTAGCGGCCCTCAAGATACCCAGTACTTC; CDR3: CASRTTSGPQDTQYF
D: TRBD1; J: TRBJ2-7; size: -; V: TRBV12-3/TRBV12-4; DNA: TGTGCCAGCAGCCTGACAGGGTCCTACGAGCGGTACTTC; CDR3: CASSLTGSYERYF
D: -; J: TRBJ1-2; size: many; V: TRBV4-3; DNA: TGCGCCAGCAGCCAAGATCTCGGTACAGCTCATAACTATGGCTACACCTTC; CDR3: CASSQDLGTAHNYGYTF
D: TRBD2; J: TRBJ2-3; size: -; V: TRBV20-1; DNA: TGCAGTGCTAGAGAATTCGGGGGGGTCACAGATACGCAGTATTTT; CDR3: CSAREFGGVTDTQYF
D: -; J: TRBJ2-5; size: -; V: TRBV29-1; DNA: TGCAGCGTTGAACGGCAGTTCGATGAGACCCAGTACTTC; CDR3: CSVERQFDETQYF
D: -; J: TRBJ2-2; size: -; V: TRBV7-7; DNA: TGTGCCAGCAGCTCAGTTATCGGGACTCTGGCGACCGGGGAGCTGTTTTTT; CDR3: CASSSVIGTLATGELFF
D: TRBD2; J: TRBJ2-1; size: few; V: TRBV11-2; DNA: TGTGCCAGCAGCTTAGGCGGGGGGGCCTACTCCAATGAGCAGTTCTTC; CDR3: CASSLGGGAYSNEQFF
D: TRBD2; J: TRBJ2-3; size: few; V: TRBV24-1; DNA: TGTGCCACCAGTGATTCACTAGCGGAAACCACAGATACGCAGTATTTT; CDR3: CATSDSLAETTDTQYF
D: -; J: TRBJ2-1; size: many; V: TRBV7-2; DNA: TGTGCCAGCAGCTTCCAGTATGAGCAGTTCTTC; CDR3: CASSFQYEQFF
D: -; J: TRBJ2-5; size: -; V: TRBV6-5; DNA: TGTGCCAGCAGTTACTATGGTCGGGGCAGCCCTTTGGAGACCCAGTACTTC; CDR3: CASSYYGRGSPLETQYF
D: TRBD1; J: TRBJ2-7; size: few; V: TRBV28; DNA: TGTGCCAGCAGTTCGCCCCGGACAGGGGGCGGGGGTCAAACTAACTCCTACGAGCAGTACTTC; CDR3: CASSSPRTGGGGQTNSYEQYF
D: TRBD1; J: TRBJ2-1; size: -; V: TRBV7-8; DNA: TGTGCCAGCAACAAATTTTCAGGGGGAACCTACAATGAGCAGTTCTTC; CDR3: CASNKFSGGTYNEQFF
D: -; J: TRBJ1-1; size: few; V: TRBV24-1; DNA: TGTGCCACCAGTGCCACCTCGAACACTGAAGCTTTCTTT; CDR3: CATSATSNTEAFF
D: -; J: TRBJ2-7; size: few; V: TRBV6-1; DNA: TGTGCCAGCAGGGACCTACAGATCTCCTACGAGCAGTACTTC; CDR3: CASRDLQISYEQYF
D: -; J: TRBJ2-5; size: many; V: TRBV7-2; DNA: TGTGCCAGCAGCCTGCGGGGCAATAGCGGCCAAGAGACCCAGTACTTC; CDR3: CASSLRGNSGQETQYF
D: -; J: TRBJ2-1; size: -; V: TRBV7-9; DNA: TGTGCCAGCAGCCTCCCCGGGAAATACAATGAGCAGTTCTTC; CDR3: CASSLPGKYNEQFF
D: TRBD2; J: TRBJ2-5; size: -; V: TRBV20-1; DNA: TGCAGTGCTGTCAAGGGCGGGGGGGAAGAGACCCAGTACTTC; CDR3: CSAVKGGGEETQYF
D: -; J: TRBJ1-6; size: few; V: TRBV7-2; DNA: TGTGCCAGCAGCTTAGGGGCTACCAATTCACCCCTCCACTTT; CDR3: CASSLGATNSPLHF
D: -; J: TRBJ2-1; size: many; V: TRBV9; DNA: TGTGCCAGCAGCGCCCATTTTAGCTCCTACAATGAGCAGTTCTTC; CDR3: CASSAHFSSYNEQFF
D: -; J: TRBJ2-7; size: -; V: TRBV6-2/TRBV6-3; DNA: TGTGCCAGCAGTTATGGGAAGCTGGACAGCTCCTACGAGCAGTACTTC; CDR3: CASSYGKLDSSYEQYF
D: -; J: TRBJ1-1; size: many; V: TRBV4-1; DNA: TGCGCCAGCAGCCAGCCCCCTTTATGGTTTTCGGCTTTCTTT; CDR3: CASSQPPLWFSAFF
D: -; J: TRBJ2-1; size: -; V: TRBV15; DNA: TGTGCCACCAGCATGGGGGTCTTCAATGAGCAGTTCTTC; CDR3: CATSMGVFNEQFF
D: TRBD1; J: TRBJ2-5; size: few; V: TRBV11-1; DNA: TGTGCCAGCAGCTTAGTTCCCCCCGGGACAGGGGTTGGAGAGACCCAGTACTTC; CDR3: CASSLVPPGTGVGETQYF
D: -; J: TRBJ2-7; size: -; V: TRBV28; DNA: TGTGCCAGCAGTCCCCCTGTGAGCTCCTACGAGCAGTACTTC; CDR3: CASSPPVSSYEQYF
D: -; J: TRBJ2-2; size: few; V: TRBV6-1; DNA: TGTGCCAGCAGTGAAACAGGGAGGGGGGAGCTGTTTTTT; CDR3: CASSETGRGELFF